What follows is one T cell receptor beta chain and its context. Its cognate antigen is unknown. These data are taken from a study of OX40 agonist ivuxolimab in advanced cancers. Study background: Ivuxolimab, an agonistic anti-OX40 (CD134) antibody, was given to patients. One hepatocellular carcinoma and a couple of cutaneous melanoma patients partially responded. Every patient in dose escalation had hepatocellular carcinoma, melanoma, renal cell or head and neck cancer.

Study results and limitations: Both CD4+ and CD8+ T cell populations in blood had undergone clonal expansion by week 6 at 0.1 to 3.0 mg/kg.

Some clones are missing from TCRdb's copy, which holds only in-frame ones; the method was immunoSEQ multiplex PCR. Among about 58,000 clones listed, roughly four fifths were seen once. The ends were cut back, 7 bases at V and 4 bases at J, with 17 bases in the middle. CDR3 length: 14 residues. The germline CDR1 and CDR2 sequences are SGHRS and YFSETQ. This specimen was CD4+ or CD8+ T cells sorted from blood, taken in a trial of the OX40 agonist ivuxolimab. The chain couples TRBV5-1 to TRBJ2-5; D remains ambiguous. The TCR comes from an adult with an advanced solid tumor such as melanoma, head and neck, liver or kidney cancer. This chain's CDR3 is CASSPNRVGETQYF. The DNA of the CDR3 is TGCGCCAGCTCCCCAAATAGGGTCGGAGAGACCCAGTACTTC.